Here is one TCR beta chain with its context. The source of the sample is a study of blood T cell repertoires in COVID-19. Study-level information: The study drew acute and convalescent COVID-19 samples from the United States, Italy and Spain.

Only in-frame clones appear in the TCRdb table, and some are missing; sequencing was by immunoSEQ multiplex PCR. Among about 270,000 clones listed, approximately 88% were seen once. This CDR3 region has 15 residues. Trimming shortened V by 0 bases and J by 5 bases, and 13 bases separated the two germline ends. The V gene's germline CDR1 is MNHEY and CDR2 SMNVEV (reference sequence). The sequence derives from a human donor with COVID-19, enrolled during active disease. The donor label of this sample is uncertain. V gene TRBV27 combines with J gene TRBJ1-1; no firm D call. Sample: peripheral blood. This CDR3 is CASSLSTPRETEAFF. CDR3 nucleotides: TGTGCCAGCAGTTTATCGACCCCTCGGGAGACTGAAGCTTTCTTT.